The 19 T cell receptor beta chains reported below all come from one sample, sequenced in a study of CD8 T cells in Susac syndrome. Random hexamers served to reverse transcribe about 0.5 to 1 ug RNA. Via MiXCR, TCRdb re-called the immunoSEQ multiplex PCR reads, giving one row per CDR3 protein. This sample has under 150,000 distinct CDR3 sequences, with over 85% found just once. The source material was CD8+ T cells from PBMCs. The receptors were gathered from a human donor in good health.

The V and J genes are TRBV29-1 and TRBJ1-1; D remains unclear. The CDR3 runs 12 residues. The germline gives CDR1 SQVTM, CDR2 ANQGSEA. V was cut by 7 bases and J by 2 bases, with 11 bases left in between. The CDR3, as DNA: TGCAGCGGATTGGGTGGAAACACTGAAGCTTTCTTT. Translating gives CSGLGGNTEAFF.

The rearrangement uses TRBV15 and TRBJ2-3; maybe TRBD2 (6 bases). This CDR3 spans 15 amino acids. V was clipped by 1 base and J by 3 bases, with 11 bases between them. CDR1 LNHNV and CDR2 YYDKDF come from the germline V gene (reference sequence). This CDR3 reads CATSRGGLLTDTQYF. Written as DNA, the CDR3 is TGTGCCACCAGCAGAGGAGGACTACTGACAGATACGCAGTATTTT.

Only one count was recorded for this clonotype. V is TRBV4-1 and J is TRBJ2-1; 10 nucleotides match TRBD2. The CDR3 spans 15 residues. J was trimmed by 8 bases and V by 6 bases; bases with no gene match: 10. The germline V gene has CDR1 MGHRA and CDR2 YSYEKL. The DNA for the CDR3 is TGCGCCAGCAGTCAGAAGGGACTAGCGATCGATGAGCAGTTCTTC. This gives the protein CASSQKGLAIDEQFF.

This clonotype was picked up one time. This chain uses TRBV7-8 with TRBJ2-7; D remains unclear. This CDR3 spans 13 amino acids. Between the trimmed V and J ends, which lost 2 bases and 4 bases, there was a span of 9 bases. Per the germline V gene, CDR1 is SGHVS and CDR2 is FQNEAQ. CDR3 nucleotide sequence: TGTGCCAGCAGCTTAAACCCGGGTTACGAGCAGTACTTC. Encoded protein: CASSLNPGYEQYF.

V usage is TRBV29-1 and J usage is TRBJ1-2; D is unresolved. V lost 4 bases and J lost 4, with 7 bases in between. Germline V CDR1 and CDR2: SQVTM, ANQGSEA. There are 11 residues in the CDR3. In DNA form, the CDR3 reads TGCAGCGTTGGTGACATCTATGGCTACACCTTC. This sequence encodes CSVGDIYGYTF.

CDR3 DNA: TGTGCCAGCAGCACCCGGATAGAGGGTCAGCCCCAGCATTTT. It codes for CASSTRIEGQPQHF. This chain links TRBV7-3 with TRBJ1-5; D is unclear. Germline assignment: CDR1 SGHTA and CDR2 FQGTGA. V lost 5 bases, J lost 6 bases, and 14 bases lay in between. This CDR3 is built from 14 residues.

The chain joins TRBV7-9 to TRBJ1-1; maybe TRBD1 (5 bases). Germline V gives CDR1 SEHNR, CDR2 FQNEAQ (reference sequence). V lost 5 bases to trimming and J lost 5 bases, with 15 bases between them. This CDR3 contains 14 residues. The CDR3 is CASSPRRRGTEAFF. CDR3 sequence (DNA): TGTGCCAGCAGCCCAAGACGGAGGGGAACTGAAGCTTTCTTT.

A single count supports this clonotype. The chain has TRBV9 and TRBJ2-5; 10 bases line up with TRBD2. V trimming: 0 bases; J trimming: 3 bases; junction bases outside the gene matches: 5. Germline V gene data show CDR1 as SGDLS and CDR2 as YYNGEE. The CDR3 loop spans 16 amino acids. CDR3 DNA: TGTGCCAGCAGCGTAGCCGGACTAGCGGATAAAGAGACCCAGTACTTC. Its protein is CASSVAGLADKETQYF. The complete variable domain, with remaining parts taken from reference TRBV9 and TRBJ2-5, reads DSGVTQTPKHLITATGQRVTLRCSPRSGDLSVYWYQQSLDQGLQFLIQYYNGEERAKGNILERFSAQQFPDLHSELNLSSLELGDSALYFCASSVAGLADKETQYFGPGTRLLVL.

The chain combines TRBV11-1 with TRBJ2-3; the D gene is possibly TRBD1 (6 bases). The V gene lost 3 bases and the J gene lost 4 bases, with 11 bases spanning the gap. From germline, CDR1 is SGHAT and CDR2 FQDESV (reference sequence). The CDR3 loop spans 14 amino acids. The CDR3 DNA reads TGTGCCAGCAGCTTGGACTGGGGGCCAGATACGCAGTATTTT. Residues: CASSLDWGPDTQYF.

CDR3 protein: CSVWAAETNTEAFF. The CDR3 coding sequence is TGCAGCGTTTGGGCAGCTGAAACGAACACTGAAGCTTTCTTT. This chain links TRBV29-1 with TRBJ1-1; D is unclear. CDR1 and CDR2 from the germline V gene are SQVTM and ANQGSEA. Trimming shortened V by 5 bases and J by 1 base, and 14 bases separated the two germline ends. CDR3 size: 14 residues.

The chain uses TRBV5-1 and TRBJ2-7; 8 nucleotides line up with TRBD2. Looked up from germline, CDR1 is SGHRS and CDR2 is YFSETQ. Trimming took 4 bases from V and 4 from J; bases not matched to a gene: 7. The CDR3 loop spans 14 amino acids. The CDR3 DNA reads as TGCGCCAGCAGCCAGGAGCGGGAGATATACGAGCAGTACTTC. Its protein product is CASSQEREIYEQYF.

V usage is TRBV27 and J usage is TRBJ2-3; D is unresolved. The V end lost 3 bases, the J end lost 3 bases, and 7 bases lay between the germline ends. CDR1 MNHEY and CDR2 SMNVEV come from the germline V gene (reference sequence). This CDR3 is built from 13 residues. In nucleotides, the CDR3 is TGTGCCAGCAGTTTCCTTCCAACAGATACGCAGTATTTT. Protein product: CASSFLPTDTQYF.

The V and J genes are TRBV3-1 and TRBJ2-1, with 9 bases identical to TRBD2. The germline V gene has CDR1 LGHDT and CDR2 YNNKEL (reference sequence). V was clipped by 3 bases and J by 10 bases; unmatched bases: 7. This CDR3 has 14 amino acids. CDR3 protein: CASSHPMTSGEQFF. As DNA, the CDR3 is TGTGCCAGCAGCCATCCAATGACTAGCGGCGAGCAGTTCTTC.

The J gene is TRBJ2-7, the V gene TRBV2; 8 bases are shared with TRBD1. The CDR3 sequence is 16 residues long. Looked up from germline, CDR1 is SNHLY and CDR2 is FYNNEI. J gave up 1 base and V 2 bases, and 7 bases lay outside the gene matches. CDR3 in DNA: TGTGCCAGCAGTGAAACTGACAGGGGATCATCCTACGAGCAGTACTTC. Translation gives CASSETDRGSSYEQYF.

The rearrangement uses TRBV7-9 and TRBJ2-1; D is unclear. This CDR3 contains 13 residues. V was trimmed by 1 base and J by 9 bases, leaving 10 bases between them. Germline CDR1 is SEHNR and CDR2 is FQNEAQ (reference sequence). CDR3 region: CASSLGLTGEQFF. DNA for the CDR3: TGTGCCAGCAGCTTAGGGCTGACGGGTGAGCAGTTCTTC. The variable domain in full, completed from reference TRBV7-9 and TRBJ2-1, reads DTGVSQNPRHKITKRGQNVTFRCDPISEHNRLYWYRQTLGQGPEFLTYFQNEAQLEKSRLLSDRFSAERPKGSFSTLEIQRTEQGDSAMYLCASSLGLTGEQFFGPGTRLTVL.

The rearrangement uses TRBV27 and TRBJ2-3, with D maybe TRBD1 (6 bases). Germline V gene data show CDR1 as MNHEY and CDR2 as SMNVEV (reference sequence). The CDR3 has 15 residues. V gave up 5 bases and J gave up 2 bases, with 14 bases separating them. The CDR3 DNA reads TGTGCCAGCAGTCTCGGGATGGGGGCCACAGATACGCAGTATTTT. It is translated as CASSLGMGATDTQYF.

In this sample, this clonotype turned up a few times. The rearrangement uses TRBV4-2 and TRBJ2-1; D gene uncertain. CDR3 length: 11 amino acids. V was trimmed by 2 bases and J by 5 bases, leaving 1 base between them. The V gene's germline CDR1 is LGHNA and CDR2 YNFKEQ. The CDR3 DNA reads TGTGCCAGCAGCCAAAACAATGAGCAGTTCTTC. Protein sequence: CASSQNNEQFF.

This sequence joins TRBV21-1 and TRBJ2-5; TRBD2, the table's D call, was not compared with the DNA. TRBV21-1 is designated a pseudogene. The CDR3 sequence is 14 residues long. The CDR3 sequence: CASRGGSIGETQYF. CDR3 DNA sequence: TGTGCCAGCAGGGGCGGGAGTATTGGGGAGACCCAGTACTTC.

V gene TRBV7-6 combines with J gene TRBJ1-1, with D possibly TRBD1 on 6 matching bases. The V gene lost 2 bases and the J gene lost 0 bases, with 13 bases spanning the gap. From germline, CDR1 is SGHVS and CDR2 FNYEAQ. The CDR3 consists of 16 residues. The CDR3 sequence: CASSLLQGKVNTEAFF. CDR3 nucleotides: TGTGCCAGCAGCTTACTACAGGGAAAGGTGAACACTGAAGCTTTCTTT.